This T cell receptor beta chain was obtained from a study of T cell responses to AZD1222 COVID-19 vaccine (dated by TCRdb to 2020 to 2022). The study in broad terms: AZD1222 recipients with second doses at about 4 weeks or about 12 weeks were pooled, because spike-specific TCR depth and breadth did not differ between schedules. A total of 230 to 250 trial participants underwent TCR sequencing, of whom about 210 received two doses of AZD1222 and about 26 received two doses of the MenACWY control vaccine. Trial participants were enrolled into age subgroups of 18-55, 56-69 and 70-plus years, which contained about 150, 28 and 57 TCR-sequenced participants, respectively.

Explained via the paper, the time point label denotes: baseline before first vaccination. Samples from vaccinated people were obtained from the UK trials COV001 and COV002, which included a single-blind randomized controlled phase 2/3 trial of AZD1222 (ChAdOx1 nCoV-19) in healthy adults. For TCRbeta chain sequencing, PBMC samples were collected from trial participants at day 0 and at day 28 after the second dose. In the germline V gene, CDR1 corresponds to SGHRS and CDR2 to YFSETQ. V trim: 2 bases; J trim: 1 base; unmatched bases: 14. From the cysteine through the phenylalanine, the CDR3 covers 20 amino acids. CDR3 DNA only is kept here, 60 bases in frame from base 1. Broader findings and caveats from the paper: Conclusions about previously exposed vaccinees are limited, since just 6 or 7 AZD1222 recipients were seropositive for SARS-CoV-2 at baseline. Most participants were white British and females outnumbered males, and the authors suggested that clonal diversity may have been underestimated. After two AZD1222 doses, both the breadth and the depth of spike-specific TCRs were significantly higher than at day 0 and than in MenACWY recipients. No day 14 peak-response samples were available, so repertoires were characterized only after the peak T cell response. In the small 56-69-year group, the increase in depth fell short of significance, most likely because of low power. CD4 TCRs associated with the vaccine covered the entire spike protein, and the dominant responses were in regions 160-218 and 743-854. Reportedly, close to half of the unique spike-specific TCRs recognized epitopes lying outside the regions that are mutated in the B.1.351 and B.1.1.7 variants.

For this clone: There is no known antigen for this receptor. No base quality information exists; no much larger clone differs at one position.

The CDR3 regions of human TCRbeta chains were subjected to immunosequencing. As for how the authors treated the data: TCRs in the repertoires were matched against a reference library of SARS-CoV-2-specific TCRs that had been generated with the MIRA antigen-specificity platform. Breadth was defined as the fraction of unique TCRs that were SARS-CoV-2-associated, and depth was defined as the fraction of total T cells that were SARS-CoV-2-associated. Using the MIRA data, each spike-specific TCR was assigned both to the spike region to which the TCR was reactive and to a CD4 or CD8 class. Log10-transformed breadth and depth values were compared by one-way ANOVA with Sidak's multiple comparisons tests. TCRdb re-hosts the immuneACCESS table, in-frame sequences only. Its copies lack some clones; in the studies checked, an unresolved V gene accounts for under half of them, and the cause for the rest is not known. The DNA was the basis for D and trimming; V, J and clone size are from that table. The sample table lists 94,000 or so clones, roughly nine tenths of them with a count of one. The ten biggest clones cover about 1.5% of the sample.

The rearranged segments are TRBV5-1 and TRBJ2-2; 10 of the junction bases match TRBD1. The sequence derives from an adult in good health. The sequencing used peripheral blood, collected on day 0 of AZD1222 vaccination. The CDR3 protein: CASSFSGTGDRSLNTGELFF. The DNA is TGCGCCAGCAGCTTTTCCGGGACAGGGGATCGTAGTCTGAACACCGGGGAGCTGTTTTTT.